This entry lists 30 T cell receptor beta chains sequenced from one sample in a study of T cell responses to AZD1222 COVID-19 vaccine. Data came from immunoSEQ multiplex PCR; TCRdb stores just in-frame clones and leaves some out. The sample includes 150,000 to 200,000 clones, around 95% of them seen just once. The input for sequencing was peripheral blood, taken on day 0 of AZD1222 vaccination. These receptors all stem from an adult in good health.

V usage is TRBV19 and J usage is TRBJ1-5, with unresolved D. Trimming took 3 bases from V and 4 from J, leaving 13 bases between them. The germline V gene encodes CDR1 LNHDA and CDR2 SQIVND (reference sequence). The length of the CDR3 is 15 residues. The CDR3 nucleotides are TGTGCCAGTAGTATCGATGGGCGGGGAAATCAGCCCCAGCATTTT. It specifies CASSIDGRGNQPQHF.

The J gene is TRBJ2-3, the V gene TRBV7-9; no clear D. Trimming pared 1 base from V and 8 bases from J, leaving 16 bases between. CDR1 is SEHNR, CDR2 FQNEAQ, per germline (reference sequence). This CDR3 is 15 amino acids long. The CDR3 nucleotides are TGTGCCAGCAGCTTAGAACGCGGCCTGGCGGTTACGCAGTATTTT. Encoded protein: CASSLERGLAVTQYF.

CDR3 loop: CASNSAPQETQYF. CDR3 nucleotide sequence: TGTGCCAGTAACAGCGCGCCCCAAGAGACCCAGTACTTC. This chain links TRBV19 with TRBJ2-5, with D uncertain. Germline V gives CDR1 LNHDA, CDR2 SQIVND (reference sequence). The length of the CDR3 is 13 residues. V dropped 7 bases and J dropped 1 base, with 10 bases sitting between them.

This chain connects TRBV28 to TRBJ2-7; the match to TRBD2 covers 13 bases. V was clipped by 2 bases and J by 7 bases; unmatched bases: 11. The CDR3 covers 17 residues. The germline CDR1 and CDR2 sequences are MDHEN and SYDVKM. CDR3: CASSLVGSLAGGREQYF. The CDR3 DNA is TGTGCCAGCAGTTTAGTCGGCTCACTAGCGGGAGGGCGAGAGCAGTACTTC.

This chain uses TRBV30 with TRBJ2-3; D is undetermined. The V gene's germline CDR1 is GTSNPN and CDR2 SVGIG (reference sequence). V was clipped by 7 bases and J by 8 bases, with 13 bases between them. The CDR3 consists of 11 residues. CDR3 protein: CAYEAYGTQYF. The CDR3 region has the DNA TGTGCCTATGAAGCCTATGGTACGCAGTATTTT.

This clone came up once. V and J are TRBV2 and TRBJ1-1; 7 nucleotides align to TRBD1. The J segment lost 6 bases and the V segment lost 6 bases, leaving 7 bases of the junction unmatched. From germline, CDR1 is SNHLY and CDR2 FYNNEI. This CDR3 spans 13 amino acids. CDR3 amino acids: CASRVDRVSEAFF. CDR3 bases: TGTGCCAGCAGGGTAGACAGGGTCTCTGAAGCTTTCTTT.

The chain has TRBV29-1 and TRBJ2-7; tentatively, D is TRBD1 (5 bases). Trimming took 3 bases from V and 3 from J, leaving 21 bases between them. The CDR3 sequence is 16 residues long. Germline V gene sequence: CDR1 SQVTM, CDR2 ANQGSEA. The CDR3 nucleotides are TGCAGCGTTGATCTCTTAATTAGGGGCCGGGTCTACGAGCAGTACTTC. Translating it yields CSVDLLIRGRVYEQYF.

The chain joins TRBV24-1 to TRBJ2-1, with a tentative D call TRBD2 (6 bases). Germline V CDR1 and CDR2: KGHDR, SFDVKD. CDR3 length: 13 residues. Trimming left V 8 bases short and J 8 bases short, with 15 bases between. In nucleotides, the CDR3 is TGTGCCACCAAAGGCGGGATGACCGATGAGCAGTTCTTC. Amino acids: CATKGGMTDEQFF.

The chain recombines TRBV19 with TRBJ2-2, with TRBD1 identical over 12 bases. V trimming: 4 bases; J trimming: 8 bases; junction bases outside the gene matches: 8. Germline V gene data show CDR1 as LNHDA and CDR2 as SQIVND (reference sequence). CDR3 length: 16 residues. The CDR3 loop reads CASSTRDRGRPGELFF. CDR3 coding DNA: TGTGCCAGTAGTACCCGGGACAGGGGGCGTCCGGGGGAGCTGTTTTTT.

Here the CDR3 reads CASSPRQGGTTIYF. The CDR3 DNA sequence: TGTGCCAGCAGCCCGAGACAGGGTGGTACCACCATATATTTT. V usage is TRBV3-1 (or the pseudogene TRBV3-2) and J usage is TRBJ1-3; 7 nucleotides match TRBD1. The CDR3 spans 14 residues. The germline V gene encodes CDR1 LGHDT and CDR2 YNNKEL (reference sequence). V shed 4 bases and J 9 bases; nucleotides not matched to a gene: 9.

This clone was seen more than once but under ten times. V usage is TRBV27 and J usage is TRBJ2-7, with a weak D call TRBD2 (6 bases). Germline-derived CDR1 and CDR2 are MNHEY and SMNVEV (reference sequence). This CDR3 has 14 residues. Trimming cost V 2 bases and J 3 bases, with 11 bases left between them. CDR3 sequence reads: CASSLGRPVYEQYF. Here the CDR3 DNA reads TGTGCCAGCAGTTTAGGGAGGCCGGTCTACGAGCAGTACTTC.

The chain employs TRBV7-3 and TRBJ2-2, with D possibly called TRBD1 or TRBD2 (5 bases each). The V gene lost 6 bases and the J gene lost 5 bases, with 16 bases spanning the gap. This CDR3 spans 15 amino acids. Germline CDR1 and CDR2: SGHTA and FQGTGA. CDR3 sequence reads: CASRPAGTQTGELFF. The CDR3 DNA reads as TGTGCCAGCAGGCCAGCCGGGACGCAAACCGGGGAGCTGTTTTTT.

The chain joins TRBV3-1 (or the pseudogene TRBV3-2) to TRBJ1-4; D not certain. Germline V CDR1 and CDR2: LGHDT, YNNKEL (reference sequence). This CDR3 is 11 amino acids long. V shed 6 bases and J shed 8 bases, with 7 bases lying between them. As DNA, the CDR3 is TGTGCCAGCAGGGCGCGGGAAAAACTGTTTTTT. It yields the protein CASRAREKLFF.

J is TRBJ2-2 and V is TRBV20-1; no firm D call. Germline CDR1 is DFQATT and CDR2 is SNEGSKA (reference sequence). Trimming took off 3 bases at V and 3 bases at J, with 2 bases between the two ends. The CDR3 has 11 amino acids. CDR3 coding DNA: TGCAGTGCTAGTTACACCGGGGAGCTGTTTTTT. Encoded protein: CSASYTGELFF.

The V call is TRBV6-1, the J call TRBJ1-2, with TRBD1 as a possible D gene (6 bases). Trimming cost V 0 bases and J 3 bases, with 17 bases left between them. This CDR3 comprises 17 residues. The V gene's germline CDR1 is MNHNS and CDR2 SASEGT. The CDR3 bases are TGTGCCAGCAGTGAAGCGCTCAGGGGACTTTGGCACTATGGCTACACCTTC. Translating gives CASSEALRGLWHYGYTF.

This rearrangement joins TRBV30 to TRBJ2-7, with 8 bases identical to TRBD2. The CDR3 length is 13 residues. Germline assignment: CDR1 GTSNPN and CDR2 SVGIG (reference sequence). The ends lost 0 bases at V and 6 bases at J; junction bases unmatched: 4. The CDR3 is CAWSVTGGGEQYF. The CDR3, as DNA: TGTGCCTGGAGTGTTACGGGAGGGGGCGAGCAGTACTTC.

The rearrangement joins TRBV14 to TRBJ1-1; D gene unclear. V lost 0 bases, J lost 10 bases, and 9 bases lay in between. Germline CDR1 SGHDN, CDR2 FVKESK. CDR3 length: 12 residues. The CDR3 region has the DNA TGTGCCAGCAGCCAAGAGGTGGGCCCAGCTTTCTTT. Amino acid sequence: CASSQEVGPAFF. Combining the CDR3 with reference TRBV14 and TRBJ1-1 gives the whole variable domain EAGVTQFPSHSVIEKGQTVTLRCDPISGHDNLYWYRRVMGKEIKFLLHFVKESKQDESGMPNNRFLAERTGGTYSTLKVQPAELEDSGVYFCASSQEVGPAFFGQGTRLTVV.

The chain couples TRBV7-3 to TRBJ2-1; the match to TRBD1 covers 7 bases. The CDR3 is made up of 15 amino acids. Germline V gene data show CDR1 as SGHTA and CDR2 as FQGTGA. V gave up 1 base and J gave up 12 bases; unmatched junction bases: 12. This chain's CDR3 is CASSLSPGQQGWQFF. The DNA for the CDR3 is TGTGCCAGCAGCTTAAGTCCGGGACAGCAAGGTTGGCAGTTCTTC.

The V gene is TRBV3-1 (or the pseudogene TRBV3-2), the J gene TRBJ1-1; D is undetermined. V was trimmed by 1 base and J by 1 base, leaving 7 bases between them. Germline V gene lookup returns CDR1 LGHDT and CDR2 YNNKEL (reference sequence). CDR3 length equals 14 residues. The CDR3 region is CASSQVQKNTEAFF. Here the CDR3 DNA reads TGTGCCAGCAGCCAAGTACAGAAGAACACTGAAGCTTTCTTT.

The chain employs TRBV15 and TRBJ2-2; TRBD1 agrees at 9 bases. CDR1 is LNHNV and CDR2 is YYDKDF in the germline V gene (reference sequence). The V gene end was trimmed by 5 bases and the J gene end by 5 bases; junction bases not matched to a gene: 3. This CDR3 has 14 amino acids. The CDR3 here is CATSRDRETGELFF. The CDR3 bases are TGTGCCACCAGCCGGGACAGGGAAACCGGGGAGCTGTTTTTT.

The V call is TRBV5-5, the J call TRBJ1-1, with D possibly TRBD1 on 5 matching bases. This CDR3 has 13 amino acids. Germline assignment: CDR1 SGHKS and CDR2 YYEKEE (reference sequence). Trimming stripped 5 bases from V and 8 bases from J, with 16 bases between. As DNA, the CDR3 is TGTGCCAGCAGATTTTCCGGGACGCCAGAAGCTTTCTTT. Translation gives CASRFSGTPEAFF. Full variable domain (outside the CDR3, taken from reference TRBV5-5 and TRBJ1-1): DAGVTQSPTHLIKTRGQQVTLRCSPISGHKSVSWYQQVLGQGPQFIFQYYEKEERGRGNFPDRFSARQFPNYSSELNVNALLLGDSALYLCASRFSGTPEAFFGQGTRLTVV.

The chain recombines TRBV5-6 with TRBJ1-1, with D unresolved. CDR3 length: 15 residues. Germline CDR1 SGHDT, CDR2 YYEEEE. V was pared by 4 bases and J by 6 bases, with 19 bases between. CDR3 region: CASSIYRYSNPEAFF. CDR3 bases: TGTGCCAGCAGCATTTACAGATACTCCAACCCTGAAGCTTTCTTT.

The CDR3 spells CASSLAHLLEPHEQYF. The CDR3 region has the DNA TGTGCCAGCAGCTTAGCCCACCTACTAGAGCCTCACGAGCAGTACTTC. The chain uses TRBV7-8 and TRBJ2-7; a weak D match, TRBD2 (5 bases). The CDR3 extends over 16 amino acids. Germline V CDR1 and CDR2: SGHVS, FQNEAQ. V was shortened by 0 bases and J by 5 bases, with 17 bases between the two germline ends.

The genes are TRBV27 and TRBJ2-2; D perhaps matches TRBD2 (5 bases). The CDR3 loop spans 14 amino acids. Germline V CDR1 and CDR2: MNHEY, SMNVEV (reference sequence). V lost 4 bases and J lost 7, with 13 bases in between. CDR3 residues: CASSYWLASGELFF. DNA for the CDR3: TGTGCCAGCAGTTATTGGTTAGCGAGCGGGGAGCTGTTTTTT.

J is TRBJ2-1 and V is TRBV18; 7 positions match TRBD2. The V segment lost 0 bases and the J segment 8 bases; nucleotides outside the gene matches: 7. Germline V gene lookup returns CDR1 KGHSH and CDR2 LQKENI. This CDR3 has 15 residues. CDR3 in amino acids: CASSPPLGGPDEQFF. The CDR3 nucleotides are TGTGCCAGCTCACCACCTCTGGGAGGGCCCGATGAGCAGTTCTTC.

This clone occurred a few times. The rearrangement links TRBV28 to TRBJ2-6; no reliable D call. This CDR3 region has 16 residues. Germline CDR1 and CDR2: MDHEN and SYDVKM. Trimming stripped 9 bases from V and 0 bases from J, with 15 bases between. CDR3 amino acids: CASSRGTLSGANVLTF. CDR3 nucleotide sequence: TGTGCCAGTTCGAGAGGCACCCTCTCTGGGGCCAACGTCCTGACTTTC.

V gene TRBV18 combines with J gene TRBJ1-5; D gene ambiguous. V was shortened by 2 bases and J by 1 base, with 9 bases between the two germline ends. In germline, CDR1 is KGHSH, CDR2 LQKENI. The CDR3 runs to 15 residues. CDR3 nucleotide sequence: TGTGCCAGCTCACCAGGGGAAACGAGCAATCAGCCCCAGCATTTT. Translation: CASSPGETSNQPQHF.

The gene calls are TRBV7-3 and TRBJ2-1, with D possibly matching TRBD2 (5 bases). Trimming stripped 3 bases from V and 9 bases from J, with 9 bases between. The CDR3 length is 12 residues. Germline values: CDR1 SGHTA, CDR2 FQGTGA. CDR3 sequence reads: CASSLFGGEQFF. The CDR3, as DNA: TGTGCCAGCAGCTTGTTTGGAGGTGAGCAGTTCTTC. Full variable domain (remainder filled in from reference TRBV7-3 and TRBJ2-1): GAGVSQTPSNKVTEKGKYVELRCDPISGHTALYWYRQSLGQGPEFLIYFQGTGAADDSGLPNDRFFAVRPEGSVSTLKIQRTERGDSAVYLCASSLFGGEQFFGPGTRLTVL.

DNA of the CDR3: TGTGCCATCAGTGTAGCTAACTATGGCTACACCTTC. Its protein is CAISVANYGYTF. The rearrangement links TRBV10-3 to TRBJ1-2; D is unresolved. The CDR3 has 12 residues. The V end lost 4 bases, the J end lost 0 bases, and 3 bases lay between the germline ends. Germline CDR1 ENHRY, CDR2 SYGVKD.

This rearrangement joins TRBV27 to TRBJ1-6; D uncertain. This CDR3 is built from 14 residues. The germline V gene encodes CDR1 MNHEY and CDR2 SMNVEV (reference sequence). The germline V and J ends were trimmed by 5 bases and 7 bases, with 12 bases remaining between them. The CDR3 region is CASSPRAPNSPLHF. The CDR3 nucleotides read TGTGCCAGCAGTCCCCGGGCCCCAAATTCACCCCTCCACTTT.